The 20 T cell receptor beta chains presented below share a single source sample, sequenced in a study of shared clonotypes between healthy human individuals. TCRdb keeps only in-frame clones here, not all; method: immunoSEQ multiplex PCR. The repertoire has millions of clones, 95% of them found once; the top ten carry under 0.15%. The specimen sequenced was naive CD4+ T cells sorted from blood. Subset here: CD45RA+ positively selected. These receptors were taken from a man younger than 35 in good health.

A word on this clone: A read error may account for a junction end that differs from germline. This rearrangement joins TRBV5-8 to TRBJ1-1; TRBD1 aligns across 9 bases. The CDR3 runs to 13 residues. Germline-derived CDR1 and CDR2 are SGHTS and YDEGEE. The CDR3 loop is CASSTGDRADAFF. Here the CDR3 DNA reads TGTGCCAGCAGCACCGGGGACAGGGCTGACGCTTTCTTT.

J is TRBJ2-5 and V is TRBV13; 8 bases are shared with TRBD2. From germline, CDR1 is PRHDT and CDR2 FYEKMQ (reference sequence). This CDR3 is built from 13 residues. The V gene end was trimmed by 10 bases and the J gene end by 11 bases; junction bases not matched to a gene: 15. CDR3 sequence: CATARQEAGEQYF. In DNA, the CDR3 is TGTGCCACCGCGAGACAGGAAGCGGGGGAGCAGTACTTC.

V and J are TRBV9 and TRBJ2-5, with 8 bases matching TRBD1. Losses at the gene ends were 0 bases for V and 1 base for J; bases not matched to a gene: 8. The CDR3 is 17 amino acids. Germline values: CDR1 SGDLS, CDR2 YYNGEE. The CDR3 region is CASSVGSTGTGQETQYF. The CDR3 DNA is TGTGCCAGCAGCGTAGGTTCTACCGGGACAGGCCAAGAGACCCAGTACTTC.

The chain has TRBV25-1 and TRBJ2-7; D is perhaps TRBD1 (6 bases). Between the trimmed V and J ends, which lost 6 bases and 4 bases, there was a span of 25 bases. CDR1 MGHDK and CDR2 SYGVNS come from the germline V gene. CDR3 length equals 17 residues. CDR3 sequence (DNA): TGTGCCAGCAGCGGAAATAGTAAGGGGACAATAATTTACGAGCAGTACTTC. Protein sequence: CASSGNSKGTIIYEQYF.

V usage is TRBV10-1 and J usage is TRBJ1-1; tentative D call: TRBD1 (5 bases). V was clipped by 2 bases and J by 4 bases, with 11 bases between them. CDR1 and CDR2 (germline): WNHNN, SYGVQD (reference sequence). This CDR3 is 14 amino acids long. The CDR3 protein is CASSEQGVGTEAFF. CDR3 sequence (DNA): TGCGCCAGCAGTGAGCAGGGCGTGGGCACTGAAGCTTTCTTT.

The V call is TRBV7-9, the J call TRBJ2-5; 8 bases are a match to TRBD1. Germline V gene lookup returns CDR1 SEHNR and CDR2 FQNEAQ (reference sequence). This CDR3 comprises 15 residues. Trimming took 5 bases from V and 4 from J; bases not matched to a gene: 9. For the CDR3, the DNA is TGTGCCAGCAGCCCCGCCCGGACAGGGCGAGAGACCCAGTACTTC. Amino acid sequence: CASSPARTGRETQYF.

The chain couples TRBV19 to TRBJ1-5, with unresolved D. In germline, CDR1 is LNHDA, CDR2 SQIVND (reference sequence). Trimming pared 2 bases from V and 9 bases from J, leaving 8 bases between. This CDR3 is 12 amino acids long. CDR3 bases: TGTGCCAGTAGTATACGGCCAGGGCCCCAGCATTTT. Its translation: CASSIRPGPQHF.

This chain connects TRBV18 to TRBJ2-7; 8 bases align to TRBD1. Germline V gene sequence: CDR1 KGHSH, CDR2 LQKENI. Trimming cost V 5 bases and J 6 bases; bases outside gene matches: 6. This CDR3 is 13 amino acids long. The DNA of the CDR3 is TGTGCCAGCTCAGCGACAGGGGTCCCCGAGCAGTACTTC. This encodes CASSATGVPEQYF.

The V and J genes are TRBV6-6 and TRBJ1-6; D might be TRBD1 (5 bases). The length of the CDR3 is 13 residues. V lost 7 bases, J lost 4 bases, and 8 bases lay in between. Germline V gives CDR1 MNHNY, CDR2 SVGAGI (reference sequence). CDR3 amino acids: CASMGDYNSPLHF. CDR3 bases: TGTGCCAGCATGGGGGATTATAATTCACCCCTCCACTTT.

The V gene is TRBV6-6, the J gene TRBJ2-7, with D uncertain. Germline lookup yields CDR1 MNHNY and CDR2 SVGAGI (reference sequence). Between the trimmed V and J ends, which lost 5 bases and 3 bases, there was a span of 8 bases. The CDR3 is made up of 12 amino acids. The CDR3 DNA reads TGTGCCAGCAGTGACCTATACTACGAGCAGTACTTC. Translating gives CASSDLYYEQYF.

The chain couples TRBV12-5 to TRBJ1-1; no definite D call. With 0 bases removed from V and 1 base from J, the gap between germline ends came to 9 bases. The CDR3 extends over 15 amino acids. CDR1 is LGHNT, CDR2 FRNRAP, per germline. The CDR3 DNA sequence: TGTGCTAGTGGTTTGGTACTTGGAAAGAACACTGAAGCTTTCTTT. Translated: CASGLVLGKNTEAFF.

This clone was observed at least ten times. The gene calls are TRBV4-1 and TRBJ2-7; maybe TRBD1 (7 bases). Trimming removed 3 bases from V and 4 bases from J, with 19 bases in between. CDR1 and CDR2 (germline): MGHRA, YSYEKL. The length of the CDR3 is 16 residues. The CDR3 sequence: CASSQSEGQTKYEQYF. In DNA form, the CDR3 reads TGCGCCAGCAGCCAGTCGGAGGGACAGACTAAGTACGAGCAGTACTTC.

The chain links TRBV27 to TRBJ1-2, with a tentative D call TRBD1 (6 bases). Germline loops: CDR1 MNHEY, CDR2 SMNVEV (reference sequence). V gave up 3 bases and J gave up 7 bases, with 12 bases separating them. CDR3 length: 13 amino acids. The CDR3 nucleotides are TGTGCCAGCAGTTTTGGGGGGGCGCCTGGCTACACCTTC. Its protein product is CASSFGGAPGYTF.

The V gene is TRBV5-1, the J gene TRBJ2-2; D might be TRBD1 (5 bases). Trimming stripped 4 bases from V and 4 bases from J, with 8 bases between. CDR3 length equals 13 residues. CDR1 is SGHRS, CDR2 YFSETQ, per germline. CDR3 region: CASSPQVTGELFF. Here the CDR3 DNA reads TGCGCCAGCAGCCCACAGGTCACCGGGGAGCTGTTTTTT.

The rearrangement uses TRBV6-5 and TRBJ2-7; D assignment may be TRBD1 or TRBD2 (5 bases each). CDR1 and CDR2 from the germline V gene are MNHEY and SVGAGI. This CDR3 region has 15 residues. Trimming removed 5 bases from V and 2 bases from J, with 16 bases in between. The CDR3 loop reads CASSGAGTATYEQYF. The CDR3 DNA is TGTGCCAGCAGTGGTGCCGGGACGGCCACCTACGAGCAGTACTTC.

The genes are TRBV11-2 and TRBJ2-5, with 7 bases fitting TRBD1. Germline loops: CDR1 SGHAT, CDR2 FQNNGV. The CDR3 extends over 16 amino acids. With 5 bases clipped from V and 2 bases from J, the junction kept 11 bases outside the gene matches. The CDR3 region is CASSLGQQGQQETQYF. Here the CDR3 DNA reads TGTGCCAGCAGCCTCGGCCAACAGGGGCAACAAGAGACCCAGTACTTC.

Regarding this clone: Different DNA sequences within this sample yield the same CDR3. The rearrangement joins TRBV6-5 to TRBJ2-7; D tentatively fits TRBD1 or TRBD2 (5 bases each). Trimming left V 6 bases short and J 0 bases short, with 9 bases between. Germline-derived CDR1 and CDR2 are MNHEY and SVGAGI. The CDR3 has 13 residues. The CDR3 here is CASSSGTSYEQYF. The CDR3 nucleotides are TGTGCCAGCAGCTCTGGGACCTCCTACGAGCAGTACTTC.

This clone was picked up one time. The rearrangement links TRBV18 to TRBJ2-5; maybe TRBD1 (5 bases). Germline V gene data show CDR1 as KGHSH and CDR2 as LQKENI. This CDR3 is built from 15 residues. Trimming took off 2 bases at V and 5 bases at J, with 15 bases between the two ends. The CDR3 here is CASSPSVRQPETQYF. CDR3 DNA: TGTGCCAGCTCACCATCGGTGAGACAGCCGGAGACCCAGTACTTC.

The CDR3 loop is CASSQWTTPNNEQFF. The CDR3 DNA reads as TGCGCCAGCAGCCAGTGGACGACCCCTAATAATGAGCAGTTCTTC. The chain joins TRBV4-3 to TRBJ2-1, with D hard to call. Germline V gene sequence: CDR1 LGHNA, CDR2 YSLEER. V shed 3 bases and J shed 7 bases, with 16 bases lying between them. The CDR3 is made up of 15 amino acids.

The V gene is TRBV30, the J gene TRBJ1-1; D possibly corresponds to TRBD1 (6 bases). Trimming left V 2 bases short and J 5 bases short, with 12 bases between. Germline-derived CDR1 and CDR2 are GTSNPN and SVGIG (reference sequence). The CDR3 covers 13 residues. DNA for the CDR3: TGTGCCTGGAGTATAGGGGGTAGGACTGAAGCTTTCTTT. Protein: CAWSIGGRTEAFF. Drawing the rest from reference TRBV30 and TRBJ1-1, the complete variable domain is SQTIHQWPATLVQPVGSPLSLECTVEGTSNPNLYWYRQAAGRGLQLLFYSVGIGQISSEVPQNLSASRPQDRQFILSSKKLLLSDSGFYLCAWSIGGRTEAFFGQGTRLTVV.